Here is one TCR beta chain with its context. MiXCR, applied by TCRdb to the PCR reads, yields one record per CDR3 protein. The table shows 400,000 to 600,000 distinct CDR3 sequences, with roughly 24% occurring only once. This sample stems from a study of molecular identifiers for immune sequencing clone quantification. The clonotype originates from a human donor in good health. Some libraries in this study had Jurkat cell RNA spiked in. Source material: naive CD8+ T cells from blood, with Jurkat cell RNA spiked in. Subset denoted: FACS-sorted CD8+CD4-CCR7+CD45RA+ naive T cells.

Written as DNA, the CDR3 is TGCAGTGCTAGGGGGACTAGCCGGGAGACCCAGTACTTC. Its protein product is CSARGTSRETQYF. The chain combines TRBV20-1 with TRBJ2-5; the match to TRBD2 covers 9 bases. Germline values: CDR1 DFQATT, CDR2 SNEGSKA (reference sequence). The CDR3 contains 13 residues. The junction had 4 bases not matched to a gene; V was cut back by 3 bases and J by 5 bases.